This TCR beta chain was sequenced during a study of blood T cells in healthy people across ages. A word on this clonotype: Its antigen is undetermined.

Findings of the study overall: Researchers deemed the diversity estimates from one million T cells underestimates.

CDR1 and CDR2 (germline): DFQATT, SNEGSKA (reference sequence). This CDR3 comprises 14 residues. The ends lost 1 base at V and 1 base at J; junction bases unmatched: 3. The authors ran a second PCR of about 7 to 11 cycles using a sample-barcoded 5' primer and a J-beta primer mix. Each CDR3 protein gets one entry after TCRdb re-called the 5' RACE reads with MiXCR. The sample records 700,000 to 950,000 distinct CDR3 sequences, about 62% being singletons. The genes are TRBV20-1 and TRBJ2-7; 8 positions match TRBD1. The specimen sequenced was blood. This TCR was recovered from a man between 25 and 39 years old in good health. CDR3 DNA sequence: TGCAGTGCTAGAGTCAGGGGGCGATCCTACGAGCAGTACTTC. Its protein is CSARVRGRSYEQYF.